This T cell receptor (beta chain) originates from a study of cytomegalovirus exposure and HLA in healthy donors. Overall study findings and caveats: Researchers catalogued 164 TCR beta chains as cytomegalovirus-associated. Despite most TCR sequences being rare, some public TCRs occurred in many donors.

PCR used 60 Vbeta primers and 13 Jbeta primers. Produced via immunoSEQ multiplex PCR; TCRdb's table is partial and in-frame only. The sample includes under 200,000 clones, around 80% seen only once; the top ten take about 1.7%. Points on this clone: Its cognate antigen is unknown.

The sequencing input was PBMCs. The TCR was taken from a man aged 35 to 55 in good health and CMV-seropositive.

The CDR3 loop is CSVTGQVNTEAFF. In DNA form, the CDR3 reads TGCAGCGTTACTGGACAGGTGAACACTGAAGCTTTCTTT. The rearrangement joins TRBV29-1 to TRBJ1-1; 7 nucleotides align to TRBD1. This CDR3 is 13 amino acids long. The V segment lost 5 bases and the J segment 0 bases; nucleotides outside the gene matches: 3. Germline CDR1 and CDR2: SQVTM and ANQGSEA. The full variable domain, in which reference TRBV29-1 and TRBJ1-1 provide the parts outside the CDR3, is SAVISQKPSRDICQRGTSLTIQCQVDSQVTMMFWYRQQPGQSLTLIATANQGSEATYESGFVIDKFPISRPNLTFSTLTVSNMSPEDSSIYLCSVTGQVNTEAFFGQGTRLTVV.